The 11 T cell receptor beta chains below come from one sample, sequenced in a study of blood T cells in healthy people across ages. Sample-barcoded 5' priming and a J-beta primer mix drove a second PCR of roughly 7 to 11 cycles. TCRdb reanalysed the 5' RACE reads using MiXCR and keeps one entry per CDR3 protein. The sample holds 590,000 or so distinct CDR3 sequences; about 30% are singletons and the top ten take around a sixth. The sequencing sample was made of blood. The origin of the receptors is a woman older than 75 in good health.

This clonotype was seen at least ten times. The chain uses TRBV6-2 or TRBV6-3 and TRBJ1-5; the D is unclear. CDR1 and CDR2 from the germline V gene are MNHEY and SVGEGT. CDR3 length equals 15 residues. V gave up 2 bases and J gave up 0 bases, with 8 bases separating them. The CDR3 loop is CASSYGSYSNQPQHF. The CDR3 DNA follows: TGTGCCAGCAGTTACGGGTCCTATAGCAATCAGCCCCAGCATTTT.

There are many counts of this clonotype. Just one base apart from a much larger clone, this may be a read error. The gene calls are TRBV5-5 and TRBJ2-1; TRBD1 might be the D (5 bases). The DNA end lines up better with TRBJ2-7; the J call may be wrong. Germline V gene data show CDR1 as SGHKS and CDR2 as YYEKEE (reference sequence). The CDR3 has 13 amino acids. The CDR3 DNA reads as TGTGCCAGCAGCCTGGACATCTACAATGAGCAGTACTTC. Translated, it gives CASSLDIYNEQYF.

The gene calls are TRBV7-2 and TRBJ2-2; D is uncertain. The length of the CDR3 is 12 residues. Germline assignment: CDR1 SGHTA and CDR2 FQGNSA. Between the trimmed V and J ends, which lost 4 bases and 8 bases, there was a span of 8 bases. The CDR3 nucleotides read TGTGCCAGCAGCTCCCCACCAGGGGAGCTGTTTTTT. Residues: CASSSPPGELFF.

A note on this clonotype: A much larger clone lies one base from this, so it may be a read error. The J gene is TRBJ1-1, the V gene TRBV12-3 or TRBV12-4, with D perhaps matching TRBD1 (5 bases). The CDR3 length is 14 residues. Trimming cost V 7 bases and J 5 bases, with 17 bases left between them. Here the CDR3 DNA reads TGTGCCAGCACCGGGGGGAGAGGGAGTACTGAAGCTTTCTTT. This gives the protein CASTGGRGSTEAFF.

Only a few counts were recorded for this clonotype. The junction departs from the called germline gene at one end, perhaps through a read error. V usage is TRBV11-3 and J usage is TRBJ2-1, with D possibly TRBD1 on 5 matching bases. Germline V CDR1 and CDR2: SGHNT, YENEEA. This CDR3 has 14 residues. The DNA of the CDR3 is TGTGCCGGCAGCTTCGACAGCTCCTACAATGAGCAGTTCTTC. Translating gives CAGSFDSSYNEQFF.

This clonotype has ten or more counts. The V call is TRBV4-3, the J call TRBJ1-2; tentatively, D is TRBD1 (5 bases). This CDR3 spans 14 amino acids. Germline V lookup: CDR1 LGHNA, CDR2 YSLEER. Trimming left V 4 bases short and J 0 bases short, with 9 bases between. The CDR3 sequence is CASSPRGANYGYTF. The CDR3 DNA reads TGCGCCAGCAGCCCCCGAGGGGCTAACTATGGCTACACCTTC.

This clonotype was seen at least ten times. V and J are TRBV5-1 and TRBJ2-4; TRBD2 aligns across 8 bases. The CDR3 consists of 16 residues. V was pared by 1 base and J by 0 bases, with 3 bases of the junction left unmatched. CDR1 is SGHRS, CDR2 YFSETQ, per germline. As DNA, the CDR3 is TGCGCCAGCAGCTTGACTAGCGGCCCAGCCAAAAACATTCAGTACTTC. This gives the protein CASSLTSGPAKNIQYF.

This clonotype came up many times. The chain joins TRBV7-3 to TRBJ2-3, with D possibly being TRBD2 (5 bases). V shed 4 bases and J shed 4 bases, with 15 bases lying between them. The CDR3 is 15 residues long. Germline V gene lookup returns CDR1 SGHTA and CDR2 FQGTGA. CDR3 bases: TGTGCCAGCAGCTCCCGAGGGTTAGCTCCAGATACGCAGTATTTT. It specifies CASSSRGLAPDTQYF.

This rearrangement joins TRBV5-1 to TRBJ2-1; D is ambiguous. Germline V CDR1 and CDR2: SGHRS, YFSETQ. Trimming removed 0 bases at V and 0 bases at J, with 4 bases between. This CDR3 has 14 amino acids. The CDR3 coding sequence is TGCGCCAGCAGCTTGGTCTACTCCTACAATGAGCAGTTCTTC. Translated: CASSLVYSYNEQFF.

This clonotype was detected ten times or more. The chain recombines TRBV7-3 with TRBJ2-1; 11 bases line up with TRBD2. J gave up 2 bases and V 4 bases, and 7 bases lay outside the gene matches. Looked up from germline, CDR1 is SGHTA and CDR2 is FQGTGA. This CDR3 comprises 17 residues. This chain's CDR3 is CASSYLGTSGAYNEQFF. The CDR3 DNA follows: TGTGCCAGCAGCTATCTCGGGACTAGCGGCGCCTACAATGAGCAGTTCTTC.

This clonotype was detected once. The germline gene is not matched at one end of the junction; a read error may be the cause. The chain couples TRBV12-3 or TRBV12-4 to TRBJ1-5; D gene unclear. CDR3 length: 14 residues. As DNA, the CDR3 is TGTACCAGCAGTTTTCGACGGGACAATCAGCCCCAGCATTTT. It translates to CTSSFRRDNQPQHF.